The rows below give T cell receptor beta chains drawn from one sample of a study of shared clonotypes between healthy human individuals. Clones were sequenced by immunoSEQ multiplex PCR, and TCRdb holds only the in-frame ones, with some missing. This repertoire shows 190,000 or so clones, approximately 60% found once; its top ten account for under 11%. What was sequenced was memory CD4+ T cells sorted from blood. These receptors originate from a man aged 25-45 years in good health. Both conserved end residues are part of each CDR3. The D gene is left open where the match is weak. The listing skips clone size in some rows; elsewhere it reads once, few, many or a size class.

>-|-|TRBJ2-4|TRBV7-9
CASSLRVELAKNIQYF
TGTGCCAGCAGCTTGCGAGTAGAACTAGCCAAAAACATTCAGTACTTC
>many|TRBD2|TRBJ2-7|TRBV19
CATATASGRTYEQYF
TGTGCCACCGCGACGGCTAGCGGGAGGACCTACGAGCAGTACTTC
>-|-|TRBJ2-5|TRBV2
CASSGGLVQETQYF
TGTGCCAGCAGTGGCGGTTTGGTCCAAGAGACCCAGTACTTC
>-|-|TRBJ1-5|TRBV19
CASSIDRGPGASNQPQHF
TGTGCCAGTAGTATAGATCGGGGGCCCGGGGCCTCCAATCAGCCCCAGCATTTT
>-|-|TRBJ2-5|TRBV7-9
CASSPWVGETQYF
TGTGCCAGCAGCCCCTGGGTGGGAGAGACCCAGTACTTC
>few|-|TRBJ2-5|TRBV5-5
CASSSQTDRVETQYF
TGTGCCAGCAGCAGCCAGACAGATAGGGTTGAGACCCAGTACTTC
>-|-|TRBJ2-7|TRBV7-6
CASSSTGFYEQYF
TGTGCCAGCAGCTCCACAGGGTTCTACGAGCAGTACTTC
>-|TRBD2|TRBJ2-1|TRBV11-3
CASSARLAGRNEQFF
TGTGCCAGCAGCGCCAGGCTAGCGGGAAGGAATGAGCAGTTCTTC
>few|-|TRBJ1-1|TRBV10-2
CASSRARTEAFF
TGCGCCAGCAGCAGGGCTAGAACTGAAGCTTTCTTT
>-|-|TRBJ2-7|TRBV29-1
CSVESTGEQYF
TGCAGCGTTGAGAGCACAGGCGAGCAGTACTTC
>-|-|TRBJ2-7|TRBV6-1
CASSDSFYEQYF
TGTGCCAGCAGTGATAGTTTTTACGAGCAGTACTTC
>-|-|TRBJ2-7|TRBV15
CATSRDGVNYEQYF
TGTGCCACCAGCAGAGATGGAGTCAACTACGAGCAGTACTTC
>-|TRBD2|TRBJ2-7|TRBV5-1
CASSLASGNYEQYF
TGCGCCAGCAGCTTAGCTAGCGGGAACTACGAGCAGTACTTC
>-|-|TRBJ1-1|TRBV25-1
CATHGPYTEAFF
TGTGCCACCCACGGGCCCTACACTGAAGCTTTCTTT
>once|-|TRBJ1-1|TRBV5-5
CASSPRGSRSNTEAFF
TGTGCCAGCAGCCCCCGGGGTTCTAGGTCGAACACTGAAGCTTTCTTT
>-|-|TRBJ1-2|TRBV2
CASRRGGADGYTF
TGTGCCAGCAGACGTGGGGGCGCGGATGGCTACACCTTC
>-|-|TRBJ2-2|TRBV28
CASRSGSINTGELFF
TGTGCCAGCAGAAGTGGGTCAATCAACACCGGGGAGCTGTTTTTT
>-|-|TRBJ2-1|TRBV14
CASSQEPNQGSKFF
TGTGCCAGCAGCCAAGAGCCGAATCAGGGTTCGAAGTTCTTC
>many|-|TRBJ2-5|TRBV7-2
CASSQGQTQYF
TGTGCCAGCAGCCAGGGTCAGACCCAGTACTTC
>-|TRBD2|TRBJ2-1|TRBV6-5
CASSPSGRAYNEQFF
TGTGCCAGCAGTCCTAGCGGGAGGGCCTACAATGAGCAGTTCTTC
>-|-|TRBJ1-2|TRBV19
CASRRGLGYTF
TGTGCCAGTAGGCGGGGGCTTGGCTACACCTTC
>few|-|TRBJ1-1|TRBV5-1
CASSLGGPRPEAFF
TGCGCCAGCAGCTTAGGAGGCCCTCGTCCTGAAGCTTTCTTT
>-|-|TRBJ2-1|TRBV5-1
CASSFLAWNNEQFF
TGCGCCAGCAGCTTCCTAGCGTGGAACAATGAGCAGTTCTTC
>-|-|TRBJ2-6|TRBV5-6
CASSLSPPSGANVLTF
TGTGCCAGCAGCTTATCTCCCCCCTCTGGGGCCAACGTCCTGACTTTC
>-|TRBD2|TRBJ2-3|TRBV27
CASSSLGLAGDPYF
TGTGCCAGCAGTTCCCTGGGACTAGCGGGAGATCCCTATTTT
>many|-|TRBJ1-3|TRBV18
CAGTTGTGNTIYF
TGTGCCGGAACAACAGGGACTGGAAACACCATATATTTT
>few|TRBD2|TRBJ2-3|TRBV28
CASTHQIAGGTDTQYF
TGTGCCAGCACCCATCAGATAGCGGGGGGCACAGATACGCAGTATTTT
>few|TRBD2|TRBJ2-1|TRBV11-3
CASSLALAGGRGEQFF
TGTGCCAGCAGCTTAGCCCTAGCGGGAGGGAGGGGTGAGCAGTTCTTC
>-|-|TRBJ2-3|TRBV5-4
CASSFGLPTRDTQYF
TGTGCCAGCAGCTTTGGGCTACCCACCCGGGATACGCAGTATTTT
>-|TRBD1|TRBJ2-7|TRBV7-9
CASSRGGYYEQYF
TGTGCCAGCAGCCGAGGGGGCTACTACGAGCAGTACTTC
>-|-|TRBJ2-7|TRBV7-9
CASSLGGSGDYEQYF
TGTGCCAGCAGCTTAGGAGGTAGCGGAGACTACGAGCAGTACTTC
>few|TRBD2|TRBJ2-4|TRBV29-1
CSVADSAGGANIQYF
TGCAGCGTGGCTGACAGTGCGGGAGGGGCCAACATTCAGTACTTC
>many|TRBD1|TRBJ2-3|TRBV5-4
CASTPRDSRSTDTQYF
TGTGCCAGCACCCCTAGGGACAGCCGGAGCACAGATACGCAGTATTTT
>few|TRBD1|TRBJ1-1|TRBV28
CASSLPQGALNTEAFF
TGTGCCAGCAGTTTGCCACAGGGGGCACTTAACACTGAAGCTTTCTTT
>many|-|TRBJ2-1|TRBV7-3
CASSLSGAYNEQFF
TGTGCCAGCAGCCTTAGCGGAGCCTACAATGAGCAGTTCTTC
>-|-|TRBJ1-2|TRBV2
CASSERPGTYGYTF
TGTGCCAGCAGTGAACGCCCGGGTACCTATGGCTACACCTTC
>-|-|TRBJ1-2|TRBV9
CASSVAGFLGYTF
TGTGCCAGCAGCGTAGCCGGGTTCTTGGGCTACACCTTC
>once|TRBD2|TRBJ2-3|TRBV5-1
CASSPGLKSTDTQYF
TGCGCCAGCAGCCCGGGACTAAAAAGCACAGATACGCAGTATTTT
>few|TRBD1|TRBJ1-1|TRBV7-9
CASTFHDWTGVGTEAFF
TGTGCCAGCACCTTTCACGATTGGACAGGGGTCGGCACTGAAGCTTTCTTT
>-|TRBD1|TRBJ2-7|TRBV2
CASSEGDRAYEQYF
TGTGCCAGCAGTGAAGGGGACAGGGCCTACGAGCAGTACTTC
>-|TRBD2|TRBJ2-7|TRBV18
CASSPQTSALSSYEQYF
TGTGCCAGCTCACCACAAACTAGCGCTTTAAGCTCCTACGAGCAGTACTTC
>-|-|TRBJ2-1|TRBV6-1
CASSENRGEQFF
TGTGCCAGCAGTGAGAATCGGGGTGAGCAGTTCTTC